Listed below are T cell receptor beta chains from one sample, sequenced in a study of OX40 agonist ivuxolimab in advanced cancers. Sequencing was performed with immunoSEQ multiplex PCR; in TCRdb, only in-frame clones are kept and a portion is missing. The data show fewer than 70,000 clones, with around nine tenths seen just once and about 1% held by the top ten. The source material was CD4+ or CD8+ T cells sorted from blood, sampled in a trial of the OX40 agonist ivuxolimab. The source is an adult with an advanced solid tumor such as melanoma, head and neck, liver or kidney cancer. CDR3s include the opening cysteine and the closing phenylalanine or tryptophan. A D gene is named only where the DNA matches it firmly. For some rows the clone size is stated as once, few or many, or as a class when expanded; others skip it.

d_gene,v_gene,j_gene,abundance,CDR3nt,CDR3aa
NA,TRBV19,TRBJ2-1,NA,TGTGCCAGTAGTATACACACCCCTAGCAACAATGAGCAGTTCTTC,CASSIHTPSNNEQFF
NA,TRBV21-1,TRBJ2-5,NA,TGTGCCAGCAGCAAAGCGCCGAGGCGGGGGGGACAAGAGACCCAGTACTTC,CASSKAPRRGGQETQYF
NA,TRBV6-1,TRBJ2-7,NA,TGTGCCAGCGGGGGTTGGTCAGGGAGTCGCGAGCAGTACTTC,CASGGWSGSREQYF
NA,TRBV6-5,TRBJ2-1,NA,TGTGCCAGCAGTCGGGGACTCCCGGGGGATGAGCAGTTCTTC,CASSRGLPGDEQFF
NA,TRBV6-1,TRBJ1-5,NA,TGTGCCAGCAGTAAGCAGGGTGGAACTCAGCCCCAGCATTTT,CASSKQGGTQPQHF
NA,TRBV5-4,TRBJ2-3,NA,TGTGCCAGCAGCTTGGCCAGCACAGATACGCAGTATTTT,CASSLASTDTQYF
NA,TRBV27,TRBJ2-3,NA,TGTGCCAGCAGCCGACAGGTTGGCACAGATACGCAGTATTTT,CASSRQVGTDTQYF
NA,TRBV6-1,TRBJ2-2,NA,TGTGCCAGCAATTGGCTCGGGGAGCTGTTTTTT,CASNWLGELFF
TRBD1,TRBV2,TRBJ1-2,NA,TGTGCCAGCAGTGATTTAACAGGGGTCTATGGCTACACCTTC,CASSDLTGVYGYTF
NA,TRBV29-1,TRBJ1-2,NA,TGCAGCGTTGAAGATTCCTACCGCGGCAGGGACGGCTACACCTTC,CSVEDSYRGRDGYTF
TRBD2,TRBV30,TRBJ2-3,NA,TGTGCCTGGAGTTGGGCTAGCGGGGGTGGAACGCAGTATTTT,CAWSWASGGGTQYF
TRBD2,TRBV12-5,TRBJ2-3,NA,TGTGCTAGTGGTTCCACATGGGGAGCGGGGGGACATAATACGCAGTATTTT,CASGSTWGAGGHNTQYF
NA,TRBV11-2,TRBJ2-2,NA,TGTGCCAGCAGCCGAAGTTTCGGGGAGCTGTTTTTT,CASSRSFGELFF
TRBD1,TRBV29-1,TRBJ2-7,NA,TGCAGCGTTGAAGCCACCCCCGGGACAGGGGCGAACTTC,CSVEATPGTGANF
NA,TRBV6-1,TRBJ1-5,NA,TGTGCCAGCAGTGACCAGCCCCATAGCAATCAGCCCCAGCATTTT,CASSDQPHSNQPQHF
TRBD1,TRBV30,TRBJ1-3,NA,TGTGCCTGGATGCGACAGGGGACTGGAAACACCATATATTTT,CAWMRQGTGNTIYF
NA,TRBV9,TRBJ2-2,NA,TGTGCCAGCAGGGGGGTTCGGGGCACCGGGGAGCTGTTTTTT,CASRGVRGTGELFF
NA,TRBV6-1,TRBJ1-2,NA,TGTGCCAGCAGTGAAGCAGGGGGTAGGGGGAACTATGGCTACACCTTC,CASSEAGGRGNYGYTF
NA,TRBV6-6,TRBJ2-7,NA,TGTGCCAGCAGCCCGGGAACCTACGAGCAGTACTTC,CASSPGTYEQYF
NA,TRBV29-1,TRBJ1-1,NA,TGCAGCGTTGGAGGACGGCTGAACACTGAAGCTTTCTTT,CSVGGRLNTEAFF
TRBD1,TRBV19,TRBJ1-2,NA,TGTGCCAGTAGTGCGGGACAGGGGCTCGGTGGCTACACCTTC,CASSAGQGLGGYTF
TRBD2,TRBV10-2,TRBJ2-1,NA,TGCGCCAGCAGCCGACTAGCGGGGGGTGGTAAGTCCTACAATGAGCAGTTCTTC,CASSRLAGGGKSYNEQFF
TRBD1,TRBV25-1,TRBJ2-1,NA,TGTGCCAGCAGGATAGAGGGGGCAGGCGAGCAGTTCTTC,CASRIEGAGEQFF
TRBD1,TRBV2,TRBJ1-5,NA,TGTGCCAGCATGCCTCAGACAGGGGGCAATCAGCCCCAGCATTTT,CASMPQTGGNQPQHF
NA,TRBV4-1,TRBJ1-2,once,TGCGCCAGCAGCCAAGACGACAGCCCCGTGGATGGCTACACCTTC,CASSQDDSPVDGYTF
TRBD1,TRBV18,TRBJ1-1,once,TGTGCCAGCTCACCCGTCCAGGGGGCTGGGACTGAAGCTTTCTTT,CASSPVQGAGTEAFF